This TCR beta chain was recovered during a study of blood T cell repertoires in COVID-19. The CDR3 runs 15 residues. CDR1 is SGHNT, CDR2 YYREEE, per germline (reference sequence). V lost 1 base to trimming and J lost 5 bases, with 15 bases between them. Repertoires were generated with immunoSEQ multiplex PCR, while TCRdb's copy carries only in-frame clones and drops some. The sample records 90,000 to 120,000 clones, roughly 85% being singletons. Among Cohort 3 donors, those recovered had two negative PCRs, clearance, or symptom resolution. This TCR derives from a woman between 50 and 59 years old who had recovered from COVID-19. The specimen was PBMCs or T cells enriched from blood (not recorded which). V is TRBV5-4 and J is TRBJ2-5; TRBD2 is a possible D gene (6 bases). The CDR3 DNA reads TGTGCCAGCAGCTTGAAGGGACTCAAAGGGGAGACCCAGTACTTC. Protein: CASSLKGLKGETQYF.